The clone carrying this T cell receptor (beta chain) has only one observation. Additional DNA sequences in this sample encode the identical CDR3. The data were obtained in a study of blood T cell repertoires in COVID-19. Across the study: Italy, Spain and the United States were the sources of the convalescent and acute COVID-19 samples.

In the authors' methods: The authors estimated nucleated cell counts from reference gene primer amplification. The assay was immunoSEQ multiplex PCR, and TCRdb's table has in-frame clones only and misses some. V and J calls and clone size are copied from that table; D and trimming were computed from the DNA. The profile shows around 31,000 clones, around 89% of them singletons. Germline CDR1 is LNHDA and CDR2 is SQIVND (reference sequence). V dropped 1 base and J dropped 3 bases, with 5 bases sitting between them. The CDR3 sequence is 13 residues long. Material: peripheral blood. The rearrangement uses TRBV19 and TRBJ2-3; D is uncertain. The receptor was derived from a middle-aged woman with active or convalescent COVID-19. Here the CDR3 reads CASSIARTDTQYF. The CDR3 DNA is TGTGCCAGTAGTATAGCCAGAACAGATACGCAGTATTTT.